This TCR beta chain derives from a study of graft-versus-host responses after intestinal transplantation. Study summary: All of the recipients had induction that used anti-thymocyte globulin, then tacrolimus and steroids for three to four years. General observations from the study: High graft-versus-host to host-versus-graft clonal ratios were seen in allografts of patients with graft-donor T cell macrochimerism. Early post-transplant HvG declines showed an association with peak circulating GvH clone levels. Recipient-marrow GvH clones were detected, some having first appeared in ileum or blood.

As concerns this clone: The antigen is not known.

Germline loops: CDR1 LGHNA, CDR2 YNFKEQ. This CDR3 comprises 12 residues. Germline trimming cut 3 bases from V and 5 bases from J; bases unmatched to any gene: 0. TCRdb's copy holds only in-frame clones and misses some; the assay was immunoSEQ multiplex PCR. The sample records about 120,000 clones, around 92% being singletons. The sequencing used unstimulated CD8+ T cells sorted from spleen or lymph node cells, collected before transplant. V usage is TRBV4-2 and J usage is TRBJ2-5; 7 bases align to TRBD1. This TCR came from a human donor who was the organ donor for an intestinal transplant. CDR3 in DNA: TGTGCCAGCAGCCAGGACAGGGAGACCCAGTACTTC. Its translation: CASSQDRETQYF.